This T cell receptor beta chain was profiled in a study of blood T cell repertoires in COVID-19 (dated by TCRdb to the early 2020s). As for the study more broadly: Collaborator samples came from the United States, Italy and Spain and covered acute and convalescent phases of COVID-19. Sample metadata almost always included a de-identified subject ID, COVID-19 status, age in years and sex. The repertoires were made available in a free public database intended to serve as a resource for research on the immune response to SARS-CoV-2. Where available, HLA class I and class II types were taken from metadata supplied by the sample provider and were not determined by assay-based typing. The prospective study material was composed of cDNA or gDNA derived from T cells, B-cell-depleted T cells, or PBMCs. Subjects who had been exposed to COVID-19, were actively infected with it, or had recovered from it provided the deeply sampled blood TCRbeta repertoires that made up the dataset. Samples were obtained from the ongoing ImmuneRACE study (first 160 participants) and from 1,200 or so subjects provided by 6 global collaborators. Broad study findings and their caveats: Clinical and demographic metadata were provided uncurated, with the amount varying by source and participant.

In the prospective study, participants were roughly 18 to 95 years old, resided in 25 or so geographic areas of the United States, and were enrolled through a virtual design. In the prospective study, cohorts were assigned on the basis of participant-reported clinical history obtained from a screening survey and a study questionnaire. ImmuneRACE Cohort 3 recovered participants were defined by two consecutive negative NP/OP PCR tests, healthcare professional clearance, or symptom resolution. In the prospective study, mobile phlebotomists collected whole blood, serum and a nasopharyngeal or oropharyngeal swab from each participant. Participants in the prospective study had the option to provide additional blood draws and questionnaires over a 2-month period. Before DNA extraction, blood samples from the prospective study were shipped at room temperature or frozen. The immunoSEQ Assay, a bias-controlled multiplex PCR, was used to amplify TCRbeta CDR3 regions from genomic DNA. The study's own analysis went as follows. Within the assay, amplification of reference gene primers was used to estimate how many nucleated cells each sample contained. To quantify the absolute abundance of each unique TCRbeta CDR3 rearrangement, sequence reads were collapsed and filtered. For each sample, productive Simpson clonality was calculated as the square root of Simpson's diversity index over productive rearrangements. Imported from immuneACCESS, the table was reduced by TCRdb to in-frame sequences with V and J called. These copies leave out some clones; in studies compared against another copy, an unresolved V gene accounts for under half, and the cause of the remainder is not known. The V and J calls and clone size come from that table; D and trimming were worked out from the DNA. The sample table holds 300,000 to 450,000 clones, of which around nine tenths were seen once. More than 1% of the sample goes to the ten largest clones.

About this clone itself: Its antigen is currently not known. There are no base qualities to consult, and no much larger clone falls within one base.

The sample comprised PBMCs or T cells enriched from blood (not recorded which). The receptor comes from a woman aged 18-29 years who had recovered from COVID-19.

The nucleotide sequence reads TGTGCCATCCAAGAAATACAGGGGGCGCTTGGGGGCTACACCTTC. It translates to CAIQEIQGALGGYTF. Recombination joined TRBV21-1 with TRBJ1-2; TRBD1, the table's D call, was not compared with the DNA. TRBV21-1 is given as a pseudogene. Measured from the cysteine to the phenylalanine, the CDR3 is 15 residues long. Kept here is only the CDR3 DNA, which spans 45 bases and is read in frame from base 1.